These 18 T cell receptor beta chains came from one sample sequenced in a study of radiation and T cells in renal cell carcinoma. Sample time point: blood 4 weeks post-SBRT, at nephrectomy. Treatment specified: 15 Gy SBRT to primary tumor, nephrectomy 4 weeks later. Profiling relied on immunoSEQ multiplex PCR, and the TCRdb table lists in-frame clones only, not all of them. Among about 86,000 clones listed, around four fifths were seen once. The source material was blood, sampled from a patient whose treatment included radiotherapy and nephrectomy. All receptors come from a man aged 45 to 65 with renal cell carcinoma.

This clone was detected only once. The genes are TRBV6-9 and TRBJ1-3; TRBD1 agrees at 8 bases. CDR1 is MNHGY, CDR2 SVAAGI, per germline. J gave up 0 bases and V 2 bases, and 9 bases lay outside the gene matches. The CDR3 runs to 18 residues. CDR3: CASSYRPGQVFSGNTIYF. In nucleotides, the CDR3 is TGTGCCAGCAGTTATCGCCCGGGACAGGTTTTCTCTGGAAACACCATATATTTT.

This sequence joins TRBV18 and TRBJ1-1; a weak D match, TRBD1 (5 bases). Per germline, CDR1 KGHSH and CDR2 LQKENI. The length of the CDR3 is 15 residues. Between the trimmed V and J ends, which lost 3 bases and 3 bases, there was a span of 14 bases. The CDR3 loop reads CASSPQGIGDTEAFF. DNA of the CDR3: TGTGCCAGCTCACCCCAGGGTATTGGGGACACTGAAGCTTTCTTT.

The V call is TRBV5-1, the J call TRBJ1-6; 7 bases align to TRBD1. The CDR3 runs to 13 residues. J lost 8 bases, V lost 6 bases, and 5 bases had no gene match. Germline CDR1 reads SGHRS; CDR2 reads YFSETQ. The DNA of the CDR3 is TGCGCCAGCACCCTCCAGGGGGATTCACCCCTCCACTTT. As protein: CASTLQGDSPLHF.

The V call is TRBV19, the J call TRBJ2-5; the D is unclear. This CDR3 is built from 13 residues. Trimming removed 3 bases from V and 2 bases from J, with 7 bases in between. Germline V gene lookup returns CDR1 LNHDA and CDR2 SQIVND (reference sequence). CDR3 amino acids: CASSMSEQETQYF. Here the CDR3 DNA reads TGTGCCAGTAGTATGTCAGAACAAGAGACCCAGTACTTC.

As for this clone: This sample also contains other DNA sequences that code for the same CDR3. The chain recombines TRBV7-9 with TRBJ2-3, with D unresolved. CDR1 and CDR2 (germline): SEHNR, FQNEAQ (reference sequence). This CDR3 contains 12 residues. V was cut by 1 base and J by 4 bases, with 3 bases left in between. CDR3 amino acids: CASSLGPDTQYF. Written as DNA, the CDR3 is TGTGCCAGCAGCTTAGGGCCAGATACGCAGTATTTT. Based on the CDR3 plus reference TRBV7-9 and TRBJ2-3, the full variable domain is DTGVSQNPRHKITKRGQNVTFRCDPISEHNRLYWYRQTLGQGPEFLTYFQNEAQLEKSRLLSDRFSAERPKGSFSTLEIQRTEQGDSAMYLCASSLGPDTQYFGPGTRLTVL.

V is TRBV7-9 and J is TRBJ1-2; tentative D call: TRBD1 (5 bases). Germline CDR1 reads SEHNR; CDR2 reads FQNEAQ (reference sequence). This CDR3 spans 16 amino acids. The V end lost 5 bases, the J end lost 3 bases, and 19 bases lay between the germline ends. The CDR3: CASSPRDGLRDYGYTF. The CDR3 nucleotides are TGTGCCAGCAGCCCGCGGGACGGTCTTCGGGACTATGGCTACACCTTC.

This sequence joins TRBV9 and TRBJ2-7; D uncertain. Trimming took 2 bases from V and 0 from J, leaving 6 bases between them. The CDR3 totals 13 residues. Germline values: CDR1 SGDLS, CDR2 YYNGEE. The CDR3 sequence: CASSVASSYEQYF. In DNA form, the CDR3 reads TGTGCCAGCAGCGTTGCGAGCTCCTACGAGCAGTACTTC.

V and J are TRBV27 and TRBJ2-1, with 7 bases identical to TRBD2. The germline CDR1 and CDR2 sequences are MNHEY and SMNVEV (reference sequence). Losses at the gene ends were 5 bases for V and 8 bases for J; bases not matched to a gene: 9. There are 14 residues in the CDR3. Written as DNA, the CDR3 is TGTGCCAGCAGTCCAACCGGGACTACGTATGAGCAGTTCTTC. Amino acid sequence: CASSPTGTTYEQFF.

This sequence joins TRBV19 and TRBJ2-2, with D unclear. The CDR3 sequence is 14 residues long. Trimming took off 8 bases at V and 2 bases at J, with 12 bases between the two ends. CDR1 and CDR2 (germline): LNHDA, SQIVND (reference sequence). CDR3 sequence reads: CASDSRSNTGELFF. DNA for the CDR3: TGTGCCAGTGACTCTCGGAGTAACACCGGGGAGCTGTTTTTT. Full variable domain (rest looked up from reference TRBV19 and TRBJ2-2): DGGITQSPKYLFRKEGQNVTLSCEQNLNHDAMYWYRQDPGQGLRLIYYSQIVNDFQKGDIAEGYSVSREKKESFPLTVTSAQKNPTAFYLCASDSRSNTGELFFGEGSRLTVL.

The CDR3 spells CASRGFSTDTQYF. For the CDR3, the DNA is TGTGCCAGCAGGGGGTTTAGCACAGATACGCAGTATTTT. The rearrangement joins TRBV6-1 to TRBJ2-3; D call uncertain. The CDR3 has 13 amino acids. Trimming stripped 6 bases from V and 0 bases from J, with 7 bases between. Germline assignment: CDR1 MNHNS and CDR2 SASEGT.

The sample holds one count of this clone. The chain links TRBV6-6 to TRBJ1-2; D not certain. V shed 0 bases and J shed 7 bases, with 15 bases lying between them. From germline, CDR1 is MNHNY and CDR2 SVGAGI (reference sequence). The CDR3 spans 15 residues. CDR3 coding DNA: TGTGCCAGCAGTTACTCGTTGAATCAGAAGGGTGGCTACACCTTC. Translating gives CASSYSLNQKGGYTF.

The V gene is TRBV29-1, the J gene TRBJ2-6; no reliable D call. The CDR3 spans 14 residues. V lost 4 bases to trimming and J lost 0 bases, with 7 bases between them. From germline, CDR1 is SQVTM and CDR2 ANQGSEA. DNA for the CDR3: TGCAGCGTTGGTGGGAACTCTGGGGCCAACGTCCTGACTTTC. Translating it yields CSVGGNSGANVLTF.

The chain uses TRBV2 and TRBJ1-1; possible D gene TRBD1, 6 bases. V dropped 6 bases and J dropped 1 base, with 9 bases sitting between them. Germline loops: CDR1 SNHLY, CDR2 FYNNEI. This CDR3 contains 13 residues. This CDR3 reads CASSRDTNTEAFF. In DNA, the CDR3 is TGTGCCAGCAGCCGGGACACGAACACTGAAGCTTTCTTT.

This clone showed up just once. The chain recombines TRBV30 with TRBJ2-1; D is perhaps TRBD1 (5 bases). Germline-derived CDR1 and CDR2 are GTSNPN and SVGIG (reference sequence). This CDR3 region has 15 residues. Trimming cost V 3 bases and J 4 bases, with 16 bases left between them. The CDR3 DNA reads as TGTGCCTGGAGAATCCAGGGTACCCTATACAATGAGCAGTTCTTC. Translation: CAWRIQGTLYNEQFF.

This chain connects TRBV18 to TRBJ1-1; D is unresolved. Between the trimmed V and J ends, which lost 4 bases and 3 bases, there was a span of 12 bases. Germline V CDR1 and CDR2: KGHSH, LQKENI. The CDR3 has 14 amino acids. CDR3 DNA sequence: TGTGCCAGCTCACAGGACTTGGATGACACTGAAGCTTTCTTT. Residues: CASSQDLDDTEAFF.

The chain carries TRBV27 and TRBJ2-5; 7 nucleotides agree with TRBD1. Per germline, CDR1 MNHEY and CDR2 SMNVEV (reference sequence). V was pared by 4 bases and J by 5 bases, with 4 bases of the junction left unmatched. The CDR3 is made up of 13 amino acids. The CDR3 loop is CASSSQGVETQYF. The CDR3, as DNA: TGTGCCAGCAGTTCCCAGGGGGTGGAGACCCAGTACTTC.

The V call is TRBV5-5, the J call TRBJ1-1; TRBD1 matches at 10 bases. The germline V gene encodes CDR1 SGHKS and CDR2 YYEKEE (reference sequence). V was pared by 4 bases and J by 1 base, with 1 base of the junction left unmatched. This CDR3 has 14 amino acids. The CDR3 spells CASSDRGQNTEAFF. The CDR3 nucleotides read TGTGCCAGCAGCGACAGGGGGCAGAACACTGAAGCTTTCTTT.

The V gene is TRBV30, the J gene TRBJ1-5; D is unclear. Germline CDR1 is GTSNPN and CDR2 is SVGIG (reference sequence). CDR3 length: 15 amino acids. V shed 5 bases and J shed 3 bases, with 17 bases lying between them. In DNA form, the CDR3 reads TGTGCCTGGGCCCCGGTGGGTCGGAACAATCAGCCCCAGCATTTT. This encodes CAWAPVGRNNQPQHF. Full variable domain (remainder filled in from reference TRBV30 and TRBJ1-5): SQTIHQWPATLVQPVGSPLSLECTVEGTSNPNLYWYRQAAGRGLQLLFYSVGIGQISSEVPQNLSASRPQDRQFILSSKKLLLSDSGFYLCAWAPVGRNNQPQHFGDGTRLSIL.